These 17 T cell receptor beta chains were sequenced from one sample in a study of T cells in Graves' hyperthyroidism and ophthalmopathy. From RNA transcripts, TCR beta CDR3 regions were amplified. The HTBI set primed first-round TCR CDR3 RT-PCR. TCRdb recomputed calls from the multiplex PCR reads with MiXCR, one row per CDR3 protein. Among about 270,000 distinct CDR3 sequences, 15% were seen once, and the ten largest hold over 25%. Sequencing was performed on blood. These receptors were taken from a woman aged 45-60 years with Graves' hyperthyroidism that later progressed to Graves' ophthalmopathy.

This clonotype was seen ten or more times. This CDR3 reads CASSEAPPAFF. The DNA of the CDR3 is TGTGCCAGCAGTGAAGCCCCTCCAGCTTTCTTT. The chain recombines TRBV2 with TRBJ1-1; D is uncertain. V was trimmed by 0 bases and J by 10 bases, leaving 6 bases between them. The germline V gene encodes CDR1 SNHLY and CDR2 FYNNEI. The CDR3 is 11 residues long.

This clonotype occurred many times. This chain links TRBV2 with TRBJ2-1, with 14 bases lining up with TRBD2. J lost 2 bases, V lost 11 bases, and 11 bases had no gene match. CDR1 is SNHLY and CDR2 is FYNNEI in the germline V gene. This CDR3 spans 17 amino acids. This CDR3 reads CACSGLAGAWTYNEQFF. The CDR3 nucleotides are TGTGCCTGCTCGGGACTAGCGGGAGCATGGACCTACAATGAGCAGTTCTTC.

This chain uses TRBV5-8 with TRBJ2-1, with a weak D call TRBD2 (6 bases). Germline CDR1 reads SGHTS; CDR2 reads YDEGEE. The CDR3 contains 16 residues. V was shortened by 6 bases and J by 4 bases, with 20 bases between the two germline ends. The DNA for the CDR3 is TGTGCCAGCATCCCCGGGCCTAGCGAAGAATACAATGAGCAGTTCTTC. Its translation is CASIPGPSEEYNEQFF. Full variable domain (remainder filled in from reference TRBV5-8 and TRBJ2-1): EAGVTQSPTHLIKTRGQQATLRCSPISGHTSVYWYQQALGLGLQFLLWYDEGEERNRGNFPPRFSGRQFPNYSSELNVNALELEDSALYLCASIPGPSEEYNEQFFGPGTRLTVL.

This clonotype has a count of ten or more. The chain is built from TRBV6-1 and TRBJ2-1; 7 nucleotides align to TRBD2. From germline, CDR1 is MNHNS and CDR2 SASEGT. The CDR3 is 17 residues long. V trimming: 7 bases; J trimming: 8 bases; junction bases outside the gene matches: 20. For the CDR3, the DNA is TGTGCCAGCACCCGAAGGGAGTCTCGCGGGAGTTTCGATGAGCAGTTCTTC. Translated, it gives CASTRRESRGSFDEQFF.

This clonotype was detected only a few times. CDR3 loop: CASSPTSSGSYNEQFF. The CDR3 nucleotides are TGTGCCAGCAGCCCCACTAGCAGCGGCTCCTACAATGAGCAGTTCTTC. The rearrangement joins TRBV13 to TRBJ2-1; D might be TRBD2 (6 bases). Trimming took off 5 bases at V and 0 bases at J, with 14 bases between the two ends. The CDR3 is made up of 16 amino acids. CDR1 and CDR2 from the germline V gene are PRHDT and FYEKMQ (reference sequence).

As regards this clonotype: Mismatch with germline at one junction end may stem from a read error. The chain combines TRBV7-3 with TRBJ2-3; D remains ambiguous. This CDR3 is built from 11 residues. In germline, CDR1 is SGHTA, CDR2 FQGTGA. CDR3 nucleotide sequence: TGTGCCAGCAGCAATACAGATGCGCAGTATTTT. As protein: CASSNTDAQYF. Together with reference TRBV7-3 and TRBJ2-3, the CDR3 gives the full variable domain: GAGVSQTPSNKVTEKGKYVELRCDPISGHTALYWYRQSLGQGPEFLIYFQGTGAADDSGLPNDRFFAVRPEGSVSTLKIQRTERGDSAVYLCASSNTDAQYFGPGTRLTVL.

The J gene is TRBJ2-6, the V gene TRBV28; D call uncertain. Germline V CDR1 and CDR2: MDHEN, SYDVKM. This CDR3 has 13 amino acids. Trimming left V 9 bases short and J 0 bases short, with 6 bases between. CDR3 coding DNA: TGTGCCAGTGAGTACTCTGGGGCCAACGTCCTGACTTTC. Its translation is CASEYSGANVLTF. Variable domain in full (rest from reference TRBV28 and TRBJ2-6): DVKVTQSSRYLVKRTGEKVFLECVQDMDHENMFWYRQDPGLGLRLIYFSYDVKMKEKGDIPEGYSVSREKKERFSLILESASTNQTSMYLCASEYSGANVLTFGAGSRLTVL.

The chain uses TRBV20-1 and TRBJ1-3; the D is unclear. The CDR3 loop spans 15 amino acids. V gave up 5 bases and J gave up 0 bases, with 14 bases separating them. The germline V gene encodes CDR1 DFQATT and CDR2 SNEGSKA (reference sequence). CDR3 loop: CSASNVGVSGNTIYF. The CDR3 coding sequence is TGCAGTGCTTCAAACGTCGGGGTCTCTGGAAACACCATATATTTT.

This clonotype was seen ten or more times. The V call is TRBV9, the J call TRBJ1-2; no reliable D call. V gave up 3 bases and J gave up 2 bases, with 14 bases separating them. Germline V gene sequence: CDR1 SGDLS, CDR2 YYNGEE. The CDR3 extends over 15 amino acids. CDR3 nucleotides: TGTGCCAGCAGCGCCCACAGCGGGCCCAACTATGGCTACACCTTC. The encoded protein is CASSAHSGPNYGYTF.

This clonotype was recorded at least ten times. CDR3 sequence reads: CSARDRRTGWVNEQFF. For the CDR3, the DNA is TGCAGTGCTAGAGACCGCCGGACAGGGTGGGTGAATGAGCAGTTCTTC. The genes are TRBV20-1 and TRBJ2-1; 8 bases fit TRBD1. The CDR3 sequence is 16 residues long. The V segment lost 0 bases and the J segment 7 bases; nucleotides outside the gene matches: 11. Germline V gene data show CDR1 as DFQATT and CDR2 as SNEGSKA (reference sequence).

The V gene is TRBV5-5, the J gene TRBJ1-1; no clear D gene. The CDR3 has 13 amino acids. V lost 4 bases, J lost 7 bases, and 14 bases lay in between. Germline values: CDR1 SGHKS, CDR2 YYEKEE (reference sequence). Here the CDR3 reads CASSLDGKFEAFF. DNA of the CDR3: TGTGCCAGCAGCCTGGACGGAAAATTTGAAGCTTTCTTT.

In its sample, this clonotype was seen many times. The rearrangement joins TRBV28 to TRBJ1-1, with D hard to call. V lost 3 bases, J lost 0 bases, and 5 bases lay in between. This CDR3 contains 13 residues. Germline CDR1 and CDR2: MDHEN and SYDVKM. Here the CDR3 DNA reads TGTGCCAGCAGTTTGATGTTGAACACTGAAGCTTTCTTT. Translated: CASSLMLNTEAFF.

This clonotype was seen a single time. This rearrangement joins TRBV27 to TRBJ1-2, with a possible D match to TRBD1 (6 bases). Germline V gene data show CDR1 as MNHEY and CDR2 as SMNVEV (reference sequence). Trimming took off 3 bases at V and 0 bases at J, with 11 bases between the two ends. The length of the CDR3 is 15 residues. The CDR3 loop is CASSFRTDSNYGYTF. The CDR3 DNA reads as TGTGCCAGCAGTTTCCGGACAGATTCTAACTATGGCTACACCTTC.

The sample holds many counts of this clonotype. J is TRBJ1-1 and V is TRBV5-6; tentative D call: TRBD1 (5 bases). This CDR3 has 17 residues. The V gene lost 0 bases and the J gene lost 1 base, with 16 bases spanning the gap. The germline V gene encodes CDR1 SGHDT and CDR2 YYEEEE. The CDR3 loop is CASSLGGRGITNTEAFF. Here the CDR3 DNA reads TGTGCCAGCAGCTTGGGAGGACGGGGGATTACGAACACTGAAGCTTTCTTT.

This clonotype was seen ten or more times. The genes are TRBV20-1 and TRBJ2-3; D call uncertain. The CDR3 sequence is 15 residues long. The germline V gene encodes CDR1 DFQATT and CDR2 SNEGSKA (reference sequence). The V end was cut by 0 bases, the J end by 2 bases, with 12 bases between. CDR3 DNA sequence: TGCAGTGCTAGAGACCTCCGGGTCCTCACAGATACGCAGTATTTT. Amino acid sequence: CSARDLRVLTDTQYF.

This clonotype was observed many times. The chain links TRBV7-9 to TRBJ1-1; D is undetermined. The germline V gene has CDR1 SEHNR and CDR2 FQNEAQ (reference sequence). V was pared by 9 bases and J by 1 base, with 12 bases between. The CDR3 length is 13 residues. The CDR3 is CASNGDTNTEAFF. CDR3 bases: TGTGCCAGTAACGGGGATACGAACACTGAAGCTTTCTTT.

This clonotype has ten or more counts. The genes are TRBV6-1 and TRBJ1-1; D uncertain. The ends were cut back, 1 base at V and 2 bases at J, with 8 bases in the middle. CDR3 size: 14 residues. CDR1 MNHNS and CDR2 SASEGT come from the germline V gene. The chain's CDR3 is CASSEGGINTEAFF. CDR3 bases: TGTGCCAGCAGTGAAGGAGGGATCAACACTGAAGCTTTCTTT.